These T cell receptor beta chains were read from a single sample in a study of shared clonotypes between healthy human individuals. Clones were read by immunoSEQ multiplex PCR, and TCRdb kept only the in-frame ones, dropping some. Among some 1 million clones listed, approximately 72% were seen once. Sequencing was done on a sample of memory CD4+ T cells sorted from blood. The source of these receptors is a man between 18 and 29 years old in good health. CDR3s include the opening cysteine and the closing phenylalanine or tryptophan. D genes are given only for firm matches. Size values are once, few and many counts, or a class for expanded clones, and some rows have none.

D	J	V	size	DNA	CDR3
TRBD2	TRBJ2-1	TRBV30	NA	TGTGCCTGGAGTCAGACTAGCGGGGCCTACAATGAGCAGTTCTTC	CAWSQTSGAYNEQFF
TRBD2	TRBJ2-5	TRBV7-2	NA	TGTGCCAGCAGCGGACTAGCGGGAGGCCAAGAGACCCAGTACTTC	CASSGLAGGQETQYF
NA	TRBJ2-3	TRBV30	NA	TGTGCCTGGGGTATGATCCGGGGGAGCACAGATACGCAGTATTTT	CAWGMIRGSTDTQYF
NA	TRBJ1-2	TRBV5-6	NA	TGTGCCAGCAGCTTGGCAGGCTATGGCTACACCTTC	CASSLAGYGYTF
TRBD2	TRBJ2-7	TRBV12-5	NA	TGTGCTAGTGGACCGGGGACTAGCGGGAGATTAGGTTCCTACGAGCAGTACTTC	CASGPGTSGRLGSYEQYF
NA	TRBJ1-6	TRBV6-1	NA	TGTGCCAGCAGTGACTTTCGGAATTCACCCCTCCACTTT	CASSDFRNSPLHF
TRBD1	TRBJ1-6	TRBV9	NA	TGTGCCAGCAGCACCGGGACAGGGTTTAATTCACCCCTCCACTTT	CASSTGTGFNSPLHF
NA	TRBJ2-1	TRBV5-8	NA	TGTGCCAGCAGCTTGGACAGGAAGTTCTTC	CASSLDRKFF
NA	TRBJ1-5	TRBV5-4	many	TGTGCCAGCAGCAACGGTGGGAGCAATCAGCCCCAGCATTTT	CASSNGGSNQPQHF
NA	TRBJ2-3	TRBV19	NA	TGTGCCAGTAGTATAGGTCGGGGGTGGGGACCCACAGATACGCAGTATTTT	CASSIGRGWGPTDTQYF
NA	TRBJ1-2	TRBV5-1	NA	TGCGCCAGCAGCTTGGAGGGTATCGCCGGCTATGGCTACACCTTC	CASSLEGIAGYGYTF
NA	TRBJ1-4	TRBV6-5	NA	TGTGCCAGCAGACGCCAGGTGTCAACTAATGAAAAACTGTTTTTT	CASRRQVSTNEKLFF
NA	TRBJ1-1	TRBV11-2	NA	TGTGCCAGCAGCTTAGTTAGAGGGAAGGGCACTGAAGCTTTCTTT	CASSLVRGKGTEAFF
TRBD1	TRBJ2-2	TRBV9	NA	TGTGCCAGCAGCGTAGCTGACAGGGCAACCGGGGAGCTGTTTTTT	CASSVADRATGELFF
TRBD2	TRBJ2-1	TRBV15	NA	TGTGCCACCAGCAGAGAAAAAGGACTAGTGAGGAATGAGCAGTTCTTC	CATSREKGLVRNEQFF
TRBD2	TRBJ2-5	TRBV11-2	NA	TGTGCCAGCAGCTCCCGGGGGGGCCTGCAAGAGACCCAGTACTTC	CASSSRGGLQETQYF
NA	TRBJ2-7	TRBV5-1	once	TGCGCCAGCAGCTTGGATCGGCGGGAAGGAGGGGAGCAGTACTTC	CASSLDRREGGEQYF
TRBD1	TRBJ2-1	TRBV7-2	NA	TGTGCCAGCAGCACGGGACAGGCCTACAATGAGCAGTTCTTC	CASSTGQAYNEQFF
NA	TRBJ2-1	TRBV5-1	NA	TGCGCCAGCAGCTTGGAAATAGCCGGGAGCTCCTACAATGAGCAGTTCTTC	CASSLEIAGSSYNEQFF
TRBD2	TRBJ2-3	TRBV9	NA	TGTGCCAGCAGCGTCGGGGGGACCAAAGATACGCAGTATTTT	CASSVGGTKDTQYF
NA	TRBJ2-1	TRBV23-1	few	TGCGCCAGCAGTCAAAACAGGGTCCGGAATGAGCAGTTCTTC	CASSQNRVRNEQFF
NA	TRBJ2-3	TRBV10-3	NA	TGTGCCATCAGTGATCCCCTATTAAGCACAGATACGCAGTATTTT	CAISDPLLSTDTQYF
TRBD2	TRBJ2-3	TRBV7-2	NA	TGTGCCAGCAGCTTAGCGGGTAGCGGGAGGTCGGATACGCAGTATTTT	CASSLAGSGRSDTQYF
TRBD2	TRBJ2-2	TRBV5-6	NA	TGTGCCAGCAGCTTGCTAGCGGGGGTCCACACCGGGGAGCTGTTTTTT	CASSLLAGVHTGELFF
TRBD1	TRBJ1-1	TRBV7-9	NA	TGTGCCAGCAGCTTAGGGGACAGGGGGACTGGAGCTTTCTTT	CASSLGDRGTGAFF
TRBD2	TRBJ2-2	TRBV30	NA	TGTGCCTGGAGCCCCAGCGGGGGACTAGCGGGAGACACCGGGGAGCTGTTTTTT	CAWSPSGGLAGDTGELFF
NA	TRBJ2-5	TRBV2	NA	TGTGCCAGCAGTGAAGGGTGGCTGAGGTACCAAGAGACCCAGTACTTC	CASSEGWLRYQETQYF
NA	TRBJ2-7	TRBV4-1	NA	TGCGCCAGCAGCCAAGGGGGCCTTTCGAGGGACTACGAGCAGTACTTC	CASSQGGLSRDYEQYF
TRBD1	TRBJ1-5	TRBV6-1	NA	TGTGCCAGCAGTGGACAGGGTGGCAATCAGCCCCAGCATTTT	CASSGQGGNQPQHF
TRBD1	TRBJ2-5	TRBV6-1	many	TGTGCCAGCACCACCGGGACAGTTGGCCAAGAGACCCAGTACTTC	CASTTGTVGQETQYF
NA	TRBJ2-7	TRBV5-1	NA	TGCGCCACCGCACGGGACAACTCCTACGAGCAGTACTTC	CATARDNSYEQYF
NA	TRBJ2-1	TRBV11-2	NA	TGTGCCAGCAGCCAAGCGACTATCACCTACAATGAGCAGTTCTTC	CASSQATITYNEQFF
NA	TRBJ1-2	TRBV1	NA	TGCACCAGCAGCCAAGATCAACAGGACTATGGCTACACCTTC	CTSSQDQQDYGYTF
NA	TRBJ1-1	TRBV5-1	NA	TGCGCCAGCAGCTTGAATTTGGGCGGGAGGAACACTGAAGCTTTCTTT	CASSLNLGGRNTEAFF
NA	TRBJ1-4	TRBV11-1	NA	TGTGCCAGCAGCTTAGCGCCCACGACTAATGAAAAACTGTTTTTT	CASSLAPTTNEKLFF
NA	TRBJ1-1	TRBV18	NA	TGTGCCAGCTCACCACCGGGTCGAAAGGACTTGAACACTGAAGCTTTCTTT	CASSPPGRKDLNTEAFF
NA	TRBJ1-2	TRBV14	few	TGTGCCAGCAGCCATGGGGACGGTATCTATGGCTACACCTTC	CASSHGDGIYGYTF
TRBD2	TRBJ2-1	TRBV29-1	NA	TGCAGCGGCCAGCGGGAGTTCCATGAGCAGTTCTTC	CSGQREFHEQFF
TRBD2	TRBJ2-3	TRBV2	NA	TGTGCCAGCAGTTCTAGCGGGAGCACAGATACGCAGTATTTT	CASSSSGSTDTQYF
TRBD1	TRBJ2-2	TRBV19	NA	TGTGCCAGTAGTAAGGACAGGGGGCGGGCCGGGGAGCTGTTTTTT	CASSKDRGRAGELFF
TRBD1	TRBJ2-1	TRBV18	NA	TGTGCCAGCTCACCATACCCCACAGGGGGGACCTACAATGAGCAGTTCTTC	CASSPYPTGGTYNEQFF
NA	TRBJ1-1	TRBV7-9	few	TGTGCCAGCAGTTATATGAACACTGAAGCTTTCTTT	CASSYMNTEAFF
NA	TRBJ2-7	TRBV5-3	NA	TGTGCCAGAAGCACCCGGACACGCTACGAGCAGTACTTC	CARSTRTRYEQYF
TRBD1	TRBJ2-5	TRBV14	NA	TGTGCCAGCAGCCACCCGACAGGGGGCCAAGAGACCCAGTACTTC	CASSHPTGGQETQYF
NA	TRBJ2-1	TRBV11-3	NA	TGTGCCAGCAGCCCTGGCGGGGGCCCATACAATGAGCAGTTCTTC	CASSPGGGPYNEQFF